This T cell receptor (beta chain) was captured by sequencing in a study of blood T cell repertoires in COVID-19. Study as a whole: Spain, Italy and the United States supplied samples that represented acute and convalescent COVID-19. Sample material is recorded as cDNA or gDNA derived from T cells, B-cell-depleted T cells, or PBMCs.

V dropped 7 bases and J dropped 2 bases, with 12 bases sitting between them. Per germline, CDR1 LNHDA and CDR2 SQIVND (reference sequence). CDR3 length: 13 residues. Original analysis: Amplification of reference gene primers provided the estimated nucleated cell counts. The table came from immunoSEQ multiplex PCR; TCRdb's copy has only in-frame clones and leaves some out. Clone size and V and J calls were adopted from that table, with D and trimming inferred from the DNA. The table shows more than 400,000 clones, with approximately 85% occurring only once. The TCR originated in a human donor in a cohort sampled during active COVID-19. Sample: peripheral blood. The gene calls are TRBV19 and TRBJ2-7, with a tentative D call TRBD1 (5 bases). This chain's CDR3 is CASKETATYEQYF. The CDR3 DNA reads as TGTGCCAGTAAAGAGACAGCTACCTACGAGCAGTACTTC.